The clone carrying this T cell receptor (beta chain) has at least ten counts. This record comes from a study of T cells in Graves' hyperthyroidism and ophthalmopathy. Study details: Pretreatment peripheral blood was obtained at initial diagnosis.

The V gene lost 2 bases and the J gene lost 8 bases, with 19 bases spanning the gap. The V gene's germline CDR1 is ENHRY and CDR2 SYGVKD. The CDR3 extends over 16 amino acids. Amplification targeted TCR beta CDR3 regions from RNA transcripts. Carried out on the TCR CDR3, a first-round RT-PCR used the HTBI primer set. TCRdb fed the multiplex PCR reads into MiXCR, producing one record per CDR3 protein. Of about 320,000 distinct CDR3 sequences in the sample, roughly 17% were seen once. Patients aged 18 to 65 with hyperthyroidism were newly diagnosed, with duration under 2 months. This TCR was sampled from a young man with Graves' hyperthyroidism. The gene calls are TRBV10-3 and TRBJ2-1; D tentatively reads TRBD1 or TRBD2 (9 bases each). Sequencing used blood. The CDR3 is CAISEPTSGQGYEQFF. The CDR3 DNA reads TGTGCCATCAGTGAGCCGACTAGCGGACAGGGGTATGAGCAGTTCTTC.